The present T cell receptor beta chain was sequenced within a study of cytomegalovirus exposure and HLA in healthy donors. Study-wide findings and caveats: Later analysis demonstrated an association between a missense DCLRE1C variant and TCR beta V- and J-gene trimming. Cytomegalovirus status was reportedly diagnosed by the classifier with high sensitivity and specificity.

PCR primers comprised 60 Vbeta and 13 Jbeta primers. In the original processing: A follow-up analysis tallied about 80 million unique TCR beta chains, approximately 10 million shared. The method was immunoSEQ multiplex PCR; TCRdb's version includes in-frame clones alone and lacks a portion of them. The V and J calls and clone size were taken over from that table, and D and trimming were inferred from the DNA. The sample comprises about 150,000 clones, around four fifths of which are singletons, and over 2% rests with the top ten. In its sample, this clone was seen once. Antigen unknown. V shed 5 bases, J shed 4 bases, and the junction held 4 bases outside the gene matches. In germline, CDR1 is MDHEN, CDR2 SYDVKM. The CDR3 is 13 amino acids.

The chain recombines TRBV28 with TRBJ1-2; 7 bases agree with TRBD1. The receptor was derived from a boy younger than 10 in good health and CMV-seronegative. Input material: PBMCs. The CDR3 DNA reads TGTGCCAGCAGTAAGGGACAGCTCTATGGCTACACCTTC. Its protein product is CASSKGQLYGYTF.